Listed here is a single T cell receptor beta chain. This sample was taken from a study of blood T cell repertoires in COVID-19. The wider study: There were acute and convalescent COVID-19 samples, and they came from the United States, Italy and Spain. From T cells, B-cell-depleted T cells, or PBMCs came the material, which was cDNA or gDNA.

The germline CDR1 and CDR2 sequences are SGHRS and YFSETQ. The CDR3 has 14 amino acids. V lost 2 bases and J lost 6, with 13 bases in between. Study processing details: Reference gene primer amplification in the assay estimated nucleated cell counts. Assay used: immunoSEQ multiplex PCR; TCRdb lists only in-frame clones, some missing. D and trimming come from the DNA, and the V and J calls and clone size come from that table. This sample carries under 35,000 clones, 88% of them seen once, and the ten largest clones take 5.9%. The sequencing input was peripheral blood. The TCR comes from a human donor in a cohort sampled during active COVID-19. The chain combines TRBV5-1 with TRBJ2-3; D uncertain. The CDR3 coding sequence is TGCGCCAGCAGCTTAACCCTAACCGGGGATACGCAGTATTTT. This gives the protein CASSLTLTGDTQYF.